What follows is one TCR beta chain and its context. As yet, its antigen is unknown. This entry comes from a study of T cells after yellow fever vaccination. Overall study results and limits: Any FACS-sorted repertoire could hold abundant clonotypes that contaminate it from the bulk population.

CDR1 is SNHLY, CDR2 FYNNEI, per germline. The V segment lost 6 bases and the J segment 4 bases; nucleotides outside the gene matches: 4. This CDR3 has 14 amino acids. In TCRdb, the 5' RACE reads were re-called with MiXCR into one record per CDR3 protein. The sample lists around 340,000 distinct CDR3 sequences; about 12% were seen once. The rearrangement uses TRBV2 and TRBJ2-2; 8 positions match TRBD1. The source of this sequence is a man between 18 and 35 years old who received the YFV17D yellow fever vaccine. The sequenced sample was CD4+ T cells sorted from PBMCs, obtained 15 days after the yellow fever booster vaccination. This chain's CDR3 is CASRTGAATGELFF. The CDR3, as DNA: TGTGCCAGCAGGACAGGGGCGGCCACCGGGGAGCTGTTTTTT.